This is a list of T cell receptor beta chains from one sample in a study of T cell responses to AZD1222 COVID-19 vaccine. This table comes from immunoSEQ multiplex PCR, and its TCRdb copy is limited to in-frame clones, with some not included. The sample holds about 190,000 clones, roughly 93% seen once. This specimen was peripheral blood, taken on day 0 of AZD1222 vaccination. The receptors were gathered from an adult in good health. Both conserved end residues are part of each CDR3. Clone size is shown for a subset of rows, as once, few, many or a class of expanded clone.

j_call: TRBJ1-5; v_call: TRBV7-8; cdr3_length: 15; clone_size: few; cdr3_aa: CASSPRDRDNQPQHF
j_call: TRBJ2-1; v_call: TRBV10-3; cdr3_length: 15; clone_size: once; cdr3_aa: CAITEGGGSYNEQFF
j_call: TRBJ2-1; v_call: TRBV7-2; cdr3_length: 13; clone_size: -; cdr3_aa: CASSLDGHKGQFF
j_call: TRBJ2-3; v_call: TRBV24-1; cdr3_length: 13; clone_size: -; cdr3_aa: CATPSQRSDTQYF
j_call: TRBJ2-7; v_call: TRBV18; cdr3_length: 15; clone_size: -; cdr3_aa: CASSPSLDRVNEQYF
j_call: TRBJ2-5; v_call: TRBV28; cdr3_length: 15; clone_size: -; cdr3_aa: CASRSLAGRAETQYF
j_call: TRBJ2-1; v_call: TRBV24-1; cdr3_length: 16; clone_size: -; cdr3_aa: CATSVSAGVGYNEQFF
j_call: TRBJ2-1; v_call: TRBV6-5; cdr3_length: 14; clone_size: -; cdr3_aa: CASRDGTSALEQFF
j_call: TRBJ2-1; v_call: TRBV10-1; cdr3_length: 15; clone_size: -; cdr3_aa: CASSGRQGARNEQFF
j_call: TRBJ2-1; v_call: TRBV29-1; cdr3_length: 17; clone_size: -; cdr3_aa: CSVEDPSETRYPNEQFF
j_call: TRBJ1-2; v_call: TRBV6-6; cdr3_length: 13; clone_size: -; cdr3_aa: CASSFGQGDGYTF
j_call: TRBJ1-4; v_call: TRBV5-1; cdr3_length: 11; clone_size: -; cdr3_aa: CASRMAEKLFF
j_call: TRBJ1-3; v_call: TRBV19; cdr3_length: 11; clone_size: -; cdr3_aa: CASSSINTIYF
j_call: TRBJ1-4; v_call: TRBV6-6; cdr3_length: 14; clone_size: -; cdr3_aa: CASSPRATNEKLFF
j_call: TRBJ2-4; v_call: TRBV9; cdr3_length: 16; clone_size: -; cdr3_aa: CALMGEKGVAKNIQYF
j_call: TRBJ1-1; v_call: TRBV9; cdr3_length: 14; clone_size: few; cdr3_aa: CASSVWDRGTEAFF
j_call: TRBJ1-1; v_call: TRBV21-1; cdr3_length: 12; clone_size: -; cdr3_aa: CASSTQNTEAFF
j_call: TRBJ1-1; v_call: TRBV28; cdr3_length: 14; clone_size: -; cdr3_aa: CASSLRARLSEAFF
j_call: TRBJ2-5; v_call: TRBV19; cdr3_length: 15; clone_size: -; cdr3_aa: CASSIGGGNQETQYF
j_call: TRBJ2-5; v_call: TRBV4-3; cdr3_length: 15; clone_size: -; cdr3_aa: CASSPQREGDGTQYF
j_call: TRBJ1-2; v_call: TRBV2; cdr3_length: 13; clone_size: -; cdr3_aa: CASTHITNYGYTF
j_call: TRBJ1-4; v_call: TRBV27; cdr3_length: 18; clone_size: -; cdr3_aa: CASSLLPQGVGLNEKLFF
j_call: TRBJ2-1; v_call: TRBV7-8; cdr3_length: 14; clone_size: -; cdr3_aa: CASSLVGSGGQEFF
j_call: TRBJ2-1; v_call: TRBV14; cdr3_length: 13; clone_size: -; cdr3_aa: CASSALGLGEQFF
j_call: TRBJ2-2; v_call: TRBV5-1; cdr3_length: 17; clone_size: -; cdr3_aa: CASSGLAGGSNTGELFF
j_call: TRBJ2-7; v_call: TRBV20-1; cdr3_length: 11; clone_size: -; cdr3_aa: CSATTSNEQYF
j_call: TRBJ2-6; v_call: TRBV30; cdr3_length: 13; clone_size: once; cdr3_aa: CAWGTGGANVLTF
j_call: TRBJ2-7; v_call: TRBV7-2; cdr3_length: 13; clone_size: once; cdr3_aa: CASSLSEGYEQYF
j_call: TRBJ1-2; v_call: TRBV5-5; cdr3_length: 13; clone_size: once; cdr3_aa: CASSPDRAPGYTF
j_call: TRBJ1-1; v_call: TRBV30; cdr3_length: 14; clone_size: -; cdr3_aa: CAWSVGGFHTEAFF
j_call: TRBJ1-2; v_call: TRBV30; cdr3_length: 14; clone_size: -; cdr3_aa: CAWRGIGGMGGYTF
j_call: TRBJ1-3; v_call: TRBV5-3; cdr3_length: 15; clone_size: -; cdr3_aa: CARSFRDNPGNTIYF
j_call: TRBJ1-4; v_call: TRBV28; cdr3_length: 14; clone_size: -; cdr3_aa: CASSLGGGGEKLFF
j_call: TRBJ2-5; v_call: TRBV6-1; cdr3_length: 12; clone_size: -; cdr3_aa: CASSGLSETQYF
j_call: TRBJ1-2; v_call: TRBV5-1; cdr3_length: 13; clone_size: -; cdr3_aa: CASSLAQGYGYTF
j_call: TRBJ2-7; v_call: TRBV6-2/TRBV6-3; cdr3_length: 17; clone_size: -; cdr3_aa: CASSYPPTSGRAYEQYF
j_call: TRBJ2-2; v_call: TRBV19; cdr3_length: 13; clone_size: -; cdr3_aa: CASSILLTGELFF
j_call: TRBJ1-2; v_call: TRBV6-6; cdr3_length: 13; clone_size: -; cdr3_aa: CASHRGITYGYTF
j_call: TRBJ2-7; v_call: TRBV12-3/TRBV12-4; cdr3_length: 12; clone_size: -; cdr3_aa: CASSLASYEQYF
j_call: TRBJ2-7; v_call: TRBV7-2; cdr3_length: 13; clone_size: -; cdr3_aa: CASSGVGGIEQYF
j_call: TRBJ1-5; v_call: TRBV15; cdr3_length: 15; clone_size: -; cdr3_aa: CATSRTGDSNQPQHF
j_call: TRBJ2-1; v_call: TRBV6-5; cdr3_length: 13; clone_size: -; cdr3_aa: CASTTGGSNEQFF
j_call: TRBJ1-2; v_call: TRBV9; cdr3_length: 13; clone_size: once; cdr3_aa: CASSRQGAGGYTF
j_call: TRBJ1-6; v_call: TRBV7-2; cdr3_length: 16; clone_size: -; cdr3_aa: CASSLRPAGMDSPLHF
j_call: TRBJ1-1; v_call: TRBV5-1; cdr3_length: 14; clone_size: -; cdr3_aa: CASSLRRGATEAFF
j_call: TRBJ1-4; v_call: TRBV9; cdr3_length: 14; clone_size: -; cdr3_aa: CASSVGTGGEKLFF
j_call: TRBJ2-1; v_call: TRBV28; cdr3_length: 19; clone_size: -; cdr3_aa: CASAPRASRPIPTNNEQFF
j_call: TRBJ2-3; v_call: TRBV24-1; cdr3_length: 15; clone_size: -; cdr3_aa: CATSDVGPATDTQYF
j_call: TRBJ1-6; v_call: TRBV7-3; cdr3_length: 14; clone_size: once; cdr3_aa: CASSSGTQNSPLHF
j_call: TRBJ2-7; v_call: TRBV28; cdr3_length: 16; clone_size: medium-sized; cdr3_aa: CASSGRIGGGTYEQYF
j_call: TRBJ2-2; v_call: TRBV28; cdr3_length: 14; clone_size: -; cdr3_aa: CASSSGVEVRELFF
j_call: TRBJ1-1; v_call: TRBV6-5; cdr3_length: 15; clone_size: -; cdr3_aa: CASSSNPGGSPVDFF
j_call: TRBJ2-7; v_call: TRBV24-1; cdr3_length: 14; clone_size: -; cdr3_aa: CATSDSRGPYEQYF
j_call: TRBJ1-4; v_call: TRBV6-5; cdr3_length: 13; clone_size: -; cdr3_aa: CASSRDRNEKLFF
j_call: TRBJ1-1; v_call: TRBV5-1; cdr3_length: 15; clone_size: few; cdr3_aa: CASSFLQEPNTEAFF
j_call: TRBJ2-5; v_call: TRBV1; cdr3_length: 16; clone_size: -; cdr3_aa: CTSSQVGDRGQETQYF
j_call: TRBJ2-2; v_call: TRBV27; cdr3_length: 15; clone_size: -; cdr3_aa: CASRGASGRTGELFF